The 8 T cell receptor beta chains given below trace back to one sample, sequenced in a study of response to subunit inactivated influenza vaccine. TCRdb re-called the RT-PCR reads through MiXCR, storing one row per CDR3 protein. The top ten hold around 13% of the sample, which has 400,000 to 650,000 distinct CDR3 sequences, approximately 7.7% seen once. This sample comprised PBMCs from blood, obtained roughly 24 months after vaccination. The source of these receptors is a man aged 50 to 69 who received an inactivated influenza vaccine.

The rearrangement links TRBV5-5 to TRBJ2-1; D is unresolved. The germline V gene encodes CDR1 SGHKS and CDR2 YYEKEE (reference sequence). The CDR3 length is 13 residues. V was trimmed by 0 bases and J by 8 bases, leaving 9 bases between them. The CDR3 spells CASSLGAYDEQFF. In DNA form, the CDR3 reads TGTGCCAGCAGCTTGGGGGCTTACGATGAGCAGTTCTTC.

This clonotype showed up just a few times. This chain connects TRBV5-1 to TRBJ2-3; 7 positions agree with TRBD2. Germline CDR1 and CDR2: SGHRS and YFSETQ. The CDR3 sequence is 16 residues long. J lost 0 bases, V lost 0 bases, and 4 bases had no gene match. In DNA form, the CDR3 reads TGCGCCAGCAGCTTGGTGCTAGCGGAGAGCACAGATACGCAGTATTTT. Protein product: CASSLVLAESTDTQYF.

This chain joins TRBV10-2 and TRBJ2-5; 8 bases map to TRBD1. This CDR3 contains 17 residues. The germline CDR1 and CDR2 sequences are WSHSY and SAAADI. V shed 2 bases and J 5 bases; nucleotides not matched to a gene: 13. This chain's CDR3 is CASSERIGPGGRETQYF. CDR3 nucleotides: TGCGCCAGCAGTGAGAGGATTGGCCCAGGGGGCAGGGAGACCCAGTACTTC.

The rearrangement links TRBV25-1 to TRBJ2-3; 8 positions match TRBD2. The CDR3 runs to 16 residues. Losses at the gene ends were 6 bases for V and 3 bases for J; bases not matched to a gene: 11. In germline, CDR1 is MGHDK, CDR2 SYGVNS. The CDR3 reads CASSSRGRGVTDTQYF. The CDR3 coding sequence is TGTGCCAGCAGCTCACGGGGGCGGGGGGTGACAGATACGCAGTATTTT. The entire variable domain, with the rest obtained from reference TRBV25-1 and TRBJ2-3, is as follows: EADIYQTPRYLVIGTGKKITLECSQTMGHDKMYWYQQDPGMELHLIHYSYGVNSTEKGDLSSESTVSRIRTEHFPLTLESARPSHTSQYLCASSSRGRGVTDTQYFGPGTRLTVL.

The chain recombines TRBV9 with TRBJ2-3; 8 bases fit TRBD2. Germline-derived CDR1 and CDR2 are SGDLS and YYNGEE. The J segment lost 3 bases and the V segment lost 2 bases, leaving 8 bases of the junction unmatched. This CDR3 has 16 residues. The CDR3 coding sequence is TGTGCCAGCAGCGTCAGTCCGGGAGGGCTTACAGATACGCAGTATTTT. Translating it yields CASSVSPGGLTDTQYF.

Of note for this clonotype: A read error may produce the germline difference seen at one junction end. The chain employs TRBV14 and TRBJ1-2; weak D call: TRBD1 (5 bases). The germline V gene encodes CDR1 SGHDN and CDR2 FVKESK. CDR3 length equals 12 residues. CDR3 residues: CAGSRQSYGYTF. The CDR3 DNA is TGTGCCGGCAGCCGACAGTCCTATGGCTACACCTTC.

V is TRBV5-1 and J is TRBJ1-5; D unresolved. Germline CDR1 is SGHRS and CDR2 is YFSETQ. This CDR3 is built from 13 residues. V was cut by 0 bases and J by 9 bases, with 10 bases left in between. The CDR3 region is CASSLAAGLPQHF. DNA for the CDR3: TGCGCCAGCAGCTTGGCGGCAGGCCTGCCCCAGCATTTT.

CDR3 sequence (DNA): TGTGCCAGCAGCTTAGGAGGCGGGAGTAATTACAATGAGCAGTTCTTC. Amino acid sequence: CASSLGGGSNYNEQFF. The rearrangement joins TRBV11-2 to TRBJ2-1, with 7 bases aligning to TRBD2. Trimming at V came to 1 base and at J to 4 bases, leaving 7 bases not matched to a gene. The CDR3 spans 16 residues. CDR1 is SGHAT and CDR2 is FQNNGV in the germline V gene.